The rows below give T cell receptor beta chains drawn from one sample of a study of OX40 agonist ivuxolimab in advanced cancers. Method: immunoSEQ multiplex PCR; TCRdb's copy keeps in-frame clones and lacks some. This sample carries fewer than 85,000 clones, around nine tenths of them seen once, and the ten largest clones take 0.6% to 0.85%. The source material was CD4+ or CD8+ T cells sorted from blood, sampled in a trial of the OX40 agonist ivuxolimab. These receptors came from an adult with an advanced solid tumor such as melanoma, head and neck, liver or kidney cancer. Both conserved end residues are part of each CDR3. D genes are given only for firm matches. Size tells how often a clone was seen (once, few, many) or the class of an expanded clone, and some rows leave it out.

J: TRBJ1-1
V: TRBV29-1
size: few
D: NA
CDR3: CSVEGLSEAFF
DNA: TGCAGCGTTGAGGGACTGAGTGAAGCTTTCTTT

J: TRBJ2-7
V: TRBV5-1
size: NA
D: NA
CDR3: CASSLGQSYEQYF
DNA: TGCGCCAGCAGCTTGGGCCAGAGCTACGAGCAGTACTTC

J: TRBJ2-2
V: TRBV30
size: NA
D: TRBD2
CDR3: CAWYTRPLSGSNTGELFF
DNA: TGTGCCTGGTACACCCGACCACTTAGCGGGTCGAACACCGGGGAGCTGTTTTTT

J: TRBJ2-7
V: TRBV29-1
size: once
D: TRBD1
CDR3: CSVGPRTGSYEQYF
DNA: TGCAGCGTTGGGCCCCGGACAGGATCGTACGAGCAGTACTTC

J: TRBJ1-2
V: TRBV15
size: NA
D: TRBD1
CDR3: CATSRDYTGQGAWGYTF
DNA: TGTGCCACCAGCAGAGACTATACGGGACAGGGGGCTTGGGGCTACACCTTC

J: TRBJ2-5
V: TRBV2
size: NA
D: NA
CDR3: CASREEGQTQYF
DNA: TGTGCCAGCAGAGAGGAGGGGCAGACCCAGTACTTC

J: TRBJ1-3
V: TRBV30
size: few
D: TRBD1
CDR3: CAWKRPGQGRNTIYF
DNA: TGTGCCTGGAAACGGCCGGGACAGGGGAGAAACACCATATATTTT

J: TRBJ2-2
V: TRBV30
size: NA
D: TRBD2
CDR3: CAWTLWGGNGELFF
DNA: TGTGCCTGGACCTTGTGGGGGGGGAACGGGGAGCTGTTTTTT

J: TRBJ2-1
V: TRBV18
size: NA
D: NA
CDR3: CASSPGRGNEQFF
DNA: TGTGCCAGCTCACCGGGACGAGGGAATGAGCAGTTCTTC

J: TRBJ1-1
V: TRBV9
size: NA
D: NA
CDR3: CASDRGAGTEAFF
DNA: TGTGCCAGCGACCGGGGCGCGGGCACTGAAGCTTTCTTT

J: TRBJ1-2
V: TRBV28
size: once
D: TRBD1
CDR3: CASSNPGTGVVGYGYTF
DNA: TGTGCCAGCAGCAACCCAGGGACAGGGGTAGTTGGGTATGGCTACACCTTC

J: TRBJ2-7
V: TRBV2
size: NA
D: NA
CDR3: CASKQRQLYEQYF
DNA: TGTGCCAGCAAGCAAAGACAGCTCTACGAGCAGTACTTC

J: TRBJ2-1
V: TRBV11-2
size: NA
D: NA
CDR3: CASSLSGALFYNEQFF
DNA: TGTGCCAGCAGCCTCTCGGGGGCCCTATTTTACAATGAGCAGTTCTTC

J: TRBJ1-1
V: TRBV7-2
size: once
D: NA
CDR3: CASSLAGAERRLF
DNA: TGTGCCAGCAGCTTAGCAGGGGCTGAGAGGCGTCTCTTT

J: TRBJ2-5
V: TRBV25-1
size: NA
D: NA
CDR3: CASQTDKGGWETQYF
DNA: TGTGCCAGTCAAACCGACAAGGGGGGCTGGGAGACCCAGTACTTC

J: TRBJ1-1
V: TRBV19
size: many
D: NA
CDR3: CASSMGFRRLNTEAFF
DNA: TGTGCCAGTAGTATGGGGTTTCGGAGGTTGAACACTGAAGCTTTCTTT

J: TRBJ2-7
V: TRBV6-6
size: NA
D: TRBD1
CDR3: CASGTAGTGNAEQYF
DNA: TGTGCCAGCGGAACTGCCGGGACAGGGAACGCCGAGCAGTACTTC

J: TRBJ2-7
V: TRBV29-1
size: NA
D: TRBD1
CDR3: CSVTGQGAKNEQYF
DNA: TGCAGCGTTACCGGACAGGGGGCGAAGAACGAGCAGTACTTC

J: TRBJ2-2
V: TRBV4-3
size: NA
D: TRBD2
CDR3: CASSPTPRLADLLRNTGELFF
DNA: TGCGCCAGCAGCCCGACCCCCAGACTAGCGGACCTCCTAAGGAACACCGGGGAGCTGTTTTTT

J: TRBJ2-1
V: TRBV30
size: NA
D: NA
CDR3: CAWSQGFGNEQFF
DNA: TGTGCCTGGAGTCAGGGGTTTGGCAATGAGCAGTTCTTC

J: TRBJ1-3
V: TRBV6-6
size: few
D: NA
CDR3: CASRDQGWSDTIYF
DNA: TGTGCCAGCAGGGACCAGGGGTGGTCGGACACCATATATTTT

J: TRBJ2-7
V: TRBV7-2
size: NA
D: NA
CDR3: CASSSFQGASYEQYF
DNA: TGTGCCAGCAGCTCCTTTCAGGGAGCCTCCTACGAGCAGTACTTC

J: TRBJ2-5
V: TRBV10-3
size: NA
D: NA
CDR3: CATAGGEWQETQYF
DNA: TGTGCCACCGCCGGAGGGGAGTGGCAAGAGACCCAGTACTTC

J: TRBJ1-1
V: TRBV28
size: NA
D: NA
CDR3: CASSTGQREAFF
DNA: TGTGCCAGCAGTACTGGACAGCGAGAAGCTTTCTTT

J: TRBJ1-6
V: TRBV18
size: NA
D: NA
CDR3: CASSGDLLEYSPLHF
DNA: TGTGCCAGCTCAGGCGACTTACTTGAGTATTCACCCCTCCACTTT

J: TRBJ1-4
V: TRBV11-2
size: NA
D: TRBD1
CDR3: CASTSGTGSEKLFF
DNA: TGTGCCAGCACTTCCGGGACAGGGAGCGAAAAACTGTTTTTT

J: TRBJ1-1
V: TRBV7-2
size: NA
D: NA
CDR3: CASSLEGTATEAFF
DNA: TGTGCCAGCAGCCTCGAGGGGACGGCCACTGAAGCTTTCTTT

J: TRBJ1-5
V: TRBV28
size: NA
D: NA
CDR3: CASSPRRGAGRVQPQHF
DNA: TGTGCCAGCAGTCCCCGACGGGGGGCAGGGAGGGTTCAGCCCCAGCATTTT

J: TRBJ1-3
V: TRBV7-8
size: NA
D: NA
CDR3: CASSLKGPIGSGNTIYF
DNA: TGTGCCAGCAGCTTAAAGGGACCAATCGGCTCTGGAAACACCATATATTTT

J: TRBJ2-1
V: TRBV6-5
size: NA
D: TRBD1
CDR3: CASRRQGGNEQFF
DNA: TGTGCCAGCAGGCGACAGGGTGGAAATGAGCAGTTCTTC

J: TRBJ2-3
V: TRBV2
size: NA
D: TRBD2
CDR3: CASRLAGGPTQYF
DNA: TGTGCCAGTAGACTAGCGGGAGGGCCTACGCAGTATTTT

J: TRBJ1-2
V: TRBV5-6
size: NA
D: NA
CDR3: CASSLGTAHFGGYTF
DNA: TGTGCCAGCAGCTTAGGGACGGCGCATTTTGGTGGCTACACCTTC

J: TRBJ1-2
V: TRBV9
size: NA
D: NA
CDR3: CASSVGDRPLYGYTF
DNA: TGTGCCAGCAGCGTAGGAGACCGCCCCTTATATGGCTACACCTTC

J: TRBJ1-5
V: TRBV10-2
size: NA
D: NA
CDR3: CASSEVTQPQHF
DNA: TGCGCCAGCAGTGAAGTGACTCAGCCCCAGCATTTT

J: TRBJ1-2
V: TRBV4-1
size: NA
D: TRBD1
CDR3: CASSQGTGGLVYGYTF
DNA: TGCGCCAGCAGCCAAGGGACAGGGGGGCTGGTCTATGGCTACACCTTC

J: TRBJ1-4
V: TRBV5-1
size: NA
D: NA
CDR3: CASRGIGARDNEKLFF
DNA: TGCGCCAGTAGGGGAATAGGCGCAAGGGATAATGAAAAACTGTTTTTT

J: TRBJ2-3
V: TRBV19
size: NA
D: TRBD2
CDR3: CASSSSGRASPADTQYF
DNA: TGTGCCAGTAGCTCTAGCGGGAGGGCCTCTCCCGCAGATACGCAGTATTTT

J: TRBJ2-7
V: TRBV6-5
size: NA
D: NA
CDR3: CASRVGRNTYEQYF
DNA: TGTGCCAGCAGGGTAGGACGGAACACCTACGAGCAGTACTTC

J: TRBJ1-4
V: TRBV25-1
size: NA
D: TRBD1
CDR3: CASSDTGVETNEKLFF
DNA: TGTGCCAGCAGCGATACAGGGGTTGAGACTAATGAAAAACTGTTTTTT

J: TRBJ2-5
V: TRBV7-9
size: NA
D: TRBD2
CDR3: CASSLTTSGETQYF
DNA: TGTGCCAGCAGCCTTACAACTAGCGGAGAGACCCAGTACTTC

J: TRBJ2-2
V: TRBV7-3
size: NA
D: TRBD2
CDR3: CASSPSGGRVRTGELFF
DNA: TGTGCCAGCAGCCCGAGCGGCGGGAGGGTGAGGACCGGGGAGCTGTTTTTT

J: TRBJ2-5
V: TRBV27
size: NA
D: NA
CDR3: CASSLIDRRETQYF
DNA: TGTGCCAGCAGTTTAATAGATCGGCGAGAGACCCAGTACTTC

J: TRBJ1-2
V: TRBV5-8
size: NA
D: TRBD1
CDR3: CASSLSGQGYYGYTF
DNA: TGTGCCAGCAGCTTATCCGGACAGGGTTACTATGGCTACACCTTC

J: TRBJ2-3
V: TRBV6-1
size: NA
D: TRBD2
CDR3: CASRPSGTSTDTQYF
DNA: TGTGCCAGCAGGCCTAGCGGAACTAGCACAGATACGCAGTATTTT

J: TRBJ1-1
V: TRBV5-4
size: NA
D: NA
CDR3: CASSLNYGVMNTEAFF
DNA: TGTGCCAGCAGCTTGAATTATGGGGTCATGAACACTGAAGCTTTCTTT

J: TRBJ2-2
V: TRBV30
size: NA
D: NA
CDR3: CAWDLRGGGELFF
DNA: TGTGCCTGGGACCTTAGGGGCGGGGGGGAGCTGTTTTTT

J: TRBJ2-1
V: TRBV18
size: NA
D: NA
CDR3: CASSLERDNEQFF
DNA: TGTGCCAGCTCACTCGAGCGGGACAATGAGCAGTTCTTC

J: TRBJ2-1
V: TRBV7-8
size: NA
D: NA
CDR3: CASSLEPISYNEQFF
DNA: TGTGCCAGCAGCTTAGAGCCAATCTCCTACAATGAGCAGTTCTTC

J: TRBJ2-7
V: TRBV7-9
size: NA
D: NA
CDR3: CASSLTPYEQYF
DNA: TGTGCCAGCAGCTTAACCCCCTACGAGCAGTACTTC

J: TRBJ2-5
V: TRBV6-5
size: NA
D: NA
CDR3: CASRAAATQYF
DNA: TGTGCCAGCAGGGCGGCGGCTACCCAGTACTTC

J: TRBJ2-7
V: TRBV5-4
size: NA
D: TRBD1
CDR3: CASSLQGASGLNEQYF
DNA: TGTGCCAGCAGCTTGCAGGGGGCGTCCGGGTTAAACGAGCAGTACTTC

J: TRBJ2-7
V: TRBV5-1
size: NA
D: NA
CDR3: CASSLGGYEQYF
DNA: TGCGCCAGCAGCTTGGGCGGCTACGAGCAGTACTTC

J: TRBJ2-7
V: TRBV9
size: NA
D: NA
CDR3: CASSPLGVQGSNEQYF
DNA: TGTGCCAGCAGCCCCCTAGGTGTTCAGGGTTCCAACGAGCAGTACTTC

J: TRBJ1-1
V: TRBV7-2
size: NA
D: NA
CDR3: CASSLLGTEAFF
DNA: TGTGCCAGCAGCCTCCTCGGGACTGAAGCTTTCTTT

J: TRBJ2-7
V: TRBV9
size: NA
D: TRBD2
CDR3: CASSVDGGRYEQYF
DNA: TGTGCCAGCAGCGTAGACGGGGGGAGGTACGAGCAGTACTTC

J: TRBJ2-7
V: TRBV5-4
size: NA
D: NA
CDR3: CASSFTGAREQYF
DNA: TGTGCCAGCAGCTTTACGGGGGCGAGGGAGCAGTACTTC